The entry below gives a single TCR beta chain sequence along with its context. The data are from a study of Ad26.COV2.S vaccination and SARS-CoV-2 variants. At the level of the study: As a participant in COV1001, the donor was in the Ad26.COV2.S trial arm.

V was clipped by 6 bases and J by 0 bases, with 6 bases between them. This CDR3 is built from 13 residues. The method was immunoSEQ multiplex PCR; TCRdb's version includes in-frame clones alone and lacks a portion of them. The sample lists over 400,000 clones; 80% to 95% were seen once. Treatment defined: some 19 received Ad26.COV2.S at low or high dose, single or two shots; several received placebo; per-sample allocation not given. Samples were taken on day 63 after the first vaccine or placebo injection. Material: peripheral blood, obtained in a trial of Ad26.COV2.S vaccine versus placebo. The chain joins TRBV12-3 or TRBV12-4 to TRBJ1-3; no clear D. The source of this sequence is a person between 18 and 59 years old who received the Ad26.COV2.S COVID-19 vaccine or a placebo. CDR3 bases: TGTGCCAGCAGCCAATACTCTGGAAACACCATATATTTT. It codes for CASSQYSGNTIYF.